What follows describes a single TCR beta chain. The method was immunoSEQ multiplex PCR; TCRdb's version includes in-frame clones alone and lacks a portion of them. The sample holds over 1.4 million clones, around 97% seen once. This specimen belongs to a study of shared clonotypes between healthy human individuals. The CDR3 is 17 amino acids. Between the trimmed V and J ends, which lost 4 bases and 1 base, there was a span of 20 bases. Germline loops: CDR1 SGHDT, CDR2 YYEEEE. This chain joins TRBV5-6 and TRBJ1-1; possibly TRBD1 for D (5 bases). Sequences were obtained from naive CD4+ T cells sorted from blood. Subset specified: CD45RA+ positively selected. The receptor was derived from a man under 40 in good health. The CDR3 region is CASSDDTRGRRNTEAFF. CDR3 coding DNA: TGTGCCAGCAGCGATGACACGCGGGGGAGGAGGAACACTGAAGCTTTCTTT.